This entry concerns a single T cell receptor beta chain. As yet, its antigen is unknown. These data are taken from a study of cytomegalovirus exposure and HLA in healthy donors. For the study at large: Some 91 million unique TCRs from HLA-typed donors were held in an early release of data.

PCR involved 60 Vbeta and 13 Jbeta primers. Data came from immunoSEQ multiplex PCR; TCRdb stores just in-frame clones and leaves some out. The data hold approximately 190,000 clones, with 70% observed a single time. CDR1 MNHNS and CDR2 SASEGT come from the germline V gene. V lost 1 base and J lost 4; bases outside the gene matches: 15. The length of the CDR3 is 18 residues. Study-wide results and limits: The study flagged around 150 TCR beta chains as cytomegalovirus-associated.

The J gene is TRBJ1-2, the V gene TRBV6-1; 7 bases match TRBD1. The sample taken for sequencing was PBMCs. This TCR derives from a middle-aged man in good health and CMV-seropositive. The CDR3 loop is CASSEGRTVTGFRYGYTF. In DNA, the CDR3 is TGTGCCAGCAGTGAAGGCAGAACCGTGACAGGGTTTCGCTATGGCTACACCTTC.